A single sample is the source of the 17 T cell receptor beta chains below, sequenced in a study of CD4+ T cells in melanoma. Only in-frame clones appear in the TCRdb table, and some are missing; sequencing was by immunoSEQ multiplex PCR. The data contain approximately 110,000 clones, around 93% of them singletons. Specimen: peripheral blood. These receptors were collected from a human donor with melanoma.

The rearrangement uses TRBV19 and TRBJ2-1; D might be TRBD1 or TRBD2, each matching 5 bases. The CDR3 has 12 amino acids. CDR1 and CDR2 (germline): LNHDA, SQIVND (reference sequence). V lost 7 bases and J 7 bases, leaving 11 bases between the germline ends. In nucleotides, the CDR3 is TGTGCCAGTAATATTTGGGGGAATGAGCAGTTCTTC. Amino acids: CASNIWGNEQFF.

Turning to this clone: One end of the junction does not line up with germline, which may come from a read error. J is TRBJ1-1 and V is TRBV11-3; D is unresolved. Germline CDR1 and CDR2: SGHNT and YENEEA. The CDR3 length is 17 residues. The CDR3 is CASSLPLFTLLNPEAFF. CDR3 DNA sequence: TGTGCCAGCAGCTTACCTCTCTTTACGCTATTGAACCCTGAAGCTTTCTTT.

The rearrangement links TRBV7-8 to TRBJ1-6; tentative D call: TRBD1 (6 bases). With 1 base removed from V and 9 bases from J, the gap between germline ends came to 13 bases. The V gene's germline CDR1 is SGHVS and CDR2 FQNEAQ. This CDR3 contains 15 residues. CDR3 DNA: TGTGCCAGCAGCTTAGGAGGTAGGGGGATTTCACCCCTCCACTTT. This encodes CASSLGGRGISPLHF.

The chain joins TRBV2 to TRBJ1-3; a weak D match, TRBD1 (6 bases). Germline values: CDR1 SNHLY, CDR2 FYNNEI. Trimming cost V 7 bases and J 5 bases, with 12 bases left between them. The CDR3 runs 13 residues. The CDR3 loop reads CASTGGLRNTIYF. In DNA form, the CDR3 reads TGTGCCAGCACGGGGGGGCTTCGAAACACCATATATTTT.

The V gene is TRBV15, the J gene TRBJ1-4; no definite D call. Deletions cut 0 bases from V and 7 bases from J, with 9 bases between. The V gene's germline CDR1 is LNHNV and CDR2 YYDKDF (reference sequence). There are 14 residues in the CDR3. DNA for the CDR3: TGTGCCACCAGCAGAGATAGACGCATTGAAAAACTGTTTTTT. Its protein is CATSRDRRIEKLFF. Combining the CDR3 with reference TRBV15 and TRBJ1-4 gives the whole variable domain DAMVIQNPRYQVTQFGKPVTLSCSQTLNHNVMYWYQQKSSQAPKLLFHYYDKDFNNEADTPDNFQSRRPNTSFCFLDIRSPGLGDTAMYLCATSRDRRIEKLFFGSGTQLSVL.

The rearrangement uses TRBV6-6 and TRBJ2-4, with 7 positions matching TRBD1. The trim removed 2 bases at V and 15 bases at J, leaving 16 bases unmatched. The length of the CDR3 is 15 residues. Germline CDR1 is MNHNY and CDR2 is SVGAGI (reference sequence). CDR3 region: CASSYTGTAEPPGYF. In nucleotides, the CDR3 is TGTGCCAGCAGTTACACCGGGACAGCAGAACCACCTGGGTACTTC.

The chain couples TRBV7-2 to TRBJ2-5, with 8 bases that match TRBD2. This CDR3 region has 14 residues. J lost 6 bases, V lost 5 bases, and 8 bases had no gene match. The germline V gene encodes CDR1 SGHTA and CDR2 FQGNSA. DNA of the CDR3: TGTGCCAGCAGCCCGGGACTAGAGGAGAAGACCCAGTACTTC. Protein: CASSPGLEEKTQYF.

V usage is TRBV20-1 and J usage is TRBJ2-3; no reliable D call. Looked up from germline, CDR1 is DFQATT and CDR2 is SNEGSKA (reference sequence). The CDR3 consists of 10 residues. V was pared by 5 bases and J by 5 bases, with 5 bases between. CDR3 residues: CSALLDTQYF. The CDR3 DNA is TGCAGTGCTTTGCTAGATACGCAGTATTTT.

This sequence joins TRBV28 and TRBJ2-5; D may match TRBD1 or TRBD2 (5 bases each). V was shortened by 6 bases and J by 3 bases, with 11 bases between the two germline ends. This CDR3 is built from 13 residues. CDR1 MDHEN and CDR2 SYDVKM come from the germline V gene. The CDR3 sequence is CASSRGAEETQYF. The CDR3 DNA reads TGTGCCAGCAGCCGAGGGGCGGAAGAGACCCAGTACTTC.

This chain joins TRBV18 and TRBJ1-2; TRBD1 might be the D (5 bases). Deletions cut 0 bases from V and 4 bases from J, with 9 bases between. The CDR3 totals 14 residues. Per germline, CDR1 KGHSH and CDR2 LQKENI. CDR3 DNA: TGTGCCAGCTCACCACCGCAGGGTACCTATGGCTACACCTTC. Translating it yields CASSPPQGTYGYTF.

The genes are TRBV30 and TRBJ2-3; unclear D gene. In germline, CDR1 is GTSNPN, CDR2 SVGIG (reference sequence). CDR3 length: 14 amino acids. Trimming shortened V by 1 base and J by 0 bases, and 8 bases separated the two germline ends. CDR3 coding DNA: TGTGCCTGGAGTGATGGTCGTAGCACAGATACGCAGTATTTT. Translation: CAWSDGRSTDTQYF.

The rearrangement links TRBV9 to TRBJ2-7; 10 bases map to TRBD2. The V and J ends lost 3 bases and 6 bases, in that order; junction bases with no gene match: 15. CDR3 length: 17 residues. Germline values: CDR1 SGDLS, CDR2 YYNGEE. The CDR3: CASSARLGVAGGIEQYF. The CDR3, as DNA: TGTGCCAGCAGCGCTCGACTGGGGGTAGCGGGGGGCATCGAGCAGTACTTC. Using reference TRBV9 and TRBJ2-7 for the parts outside the CDR3, the full variable domain is DSGVTQTPKHLITATGQRVTLRCSPRSGDLSVYWYQQSLDQGLQFLIQYYNGEERAKGNILERFSAQQFPDLHSELNLSSLELGDSALYFCASSARLGVAGGIEQYFGPGTRLTVT.

This chain connects TRBV5-1 to TRBJ2-1; 9 bases are shared with TRBD2. This CDR3 region has 15 residues. The germline CDR1 and CDR2 sequences are SGHRS and YFSETQ. V gave up 2 bases and J gave up 3 bases; unmatched junction bases: 3. The CDR3 sequence is CASSFSGSDYNEQFF. The CDR3 region has the DNA TGCGCCAGCAGCTTTAGCGGGAGTGACTACAATGAGCAGTTCTTC.

The chain recombines TRBV4-2 with TRBJ2-2; 11 nucleotides match TRBD2. Germline CDR1 reads LGHNA; CDR2 reads YNFKEQ. J gave up 4 bases and V 0 bases, and 10 bases lay outside the gene matches. The CDR3 totals 19 residues. The CDR3 nucleotides read TGTGCCAGCAGCCAAGATAAGTTAGCGGGGGGGCCGGGCACCGGGGAGCTGTTTTTT. Translating gives CASSQDKLAGGPGTGELFF.

This sequence joins TRBV28 and TRBJ1-5; D ambiguous. The CDR3 runs to 15 residues. CDR1 and CDR2 (germline): MDHEN, SYDVKM. The ends were cut back, 3 bases at V and 0 bases at J, with 9 bases in the middle. CDR3 residues: CASSFQQISNQPQHF. The CDR3 DNA follows: TGTGCCAGCAGTTTCCAACAGATTAGCAATCAGCCCCAGCATTTT.

In DNA form, the CDR3 reads TGTGCCAGCAGCTTCGGGACAGGGGATAATCAGCCCCAGCATTTT. Translated, it gives CASSFGTGDNQPQHF. The rearrangement uses TRBV13 and TRBJ1-5, with 10 bases aligning to TRBD1. Germline CDR1 PRHDT, CDR2 FYEKMQ (reference sequence). Trimming took 3 bases from V and 4 from J; bases not matched to a gene: 3. The CDR3 has 15 residues.

Remarks on this clone: The same CDR3 can be traced to other DNA sequences in this sample. This chain links TRBV20-1 with TRBJ2-7, with unresolved D. CDR3 length: 11 residues. The germline V and J ends were trimmed by 0 bases and 2 bases, with 2 bases remaining between them. The germline V gene has CDR1 DFQATT and CDR2 SNEGSKA (reference sequence). The CDR3 DNA reads as TGCAGTGCTAGAGATCCCTACGAGCAGTACTTC. It yields the protein CSARDPYEQYF.